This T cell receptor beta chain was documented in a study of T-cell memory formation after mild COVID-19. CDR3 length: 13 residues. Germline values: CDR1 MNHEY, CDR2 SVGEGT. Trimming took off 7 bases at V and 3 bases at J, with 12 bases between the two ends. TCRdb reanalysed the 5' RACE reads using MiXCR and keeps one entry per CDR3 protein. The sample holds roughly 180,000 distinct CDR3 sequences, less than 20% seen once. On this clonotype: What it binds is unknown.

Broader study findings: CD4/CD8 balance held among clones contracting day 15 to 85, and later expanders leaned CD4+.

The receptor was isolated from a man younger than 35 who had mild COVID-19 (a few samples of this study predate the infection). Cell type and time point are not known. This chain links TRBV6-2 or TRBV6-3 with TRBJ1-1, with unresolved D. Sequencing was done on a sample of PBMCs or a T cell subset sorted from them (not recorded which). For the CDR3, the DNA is TGTGCCAGCAACATCGAACGACACACTGAAGCTTTCTTT. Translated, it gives CASNIERHTEAFF.